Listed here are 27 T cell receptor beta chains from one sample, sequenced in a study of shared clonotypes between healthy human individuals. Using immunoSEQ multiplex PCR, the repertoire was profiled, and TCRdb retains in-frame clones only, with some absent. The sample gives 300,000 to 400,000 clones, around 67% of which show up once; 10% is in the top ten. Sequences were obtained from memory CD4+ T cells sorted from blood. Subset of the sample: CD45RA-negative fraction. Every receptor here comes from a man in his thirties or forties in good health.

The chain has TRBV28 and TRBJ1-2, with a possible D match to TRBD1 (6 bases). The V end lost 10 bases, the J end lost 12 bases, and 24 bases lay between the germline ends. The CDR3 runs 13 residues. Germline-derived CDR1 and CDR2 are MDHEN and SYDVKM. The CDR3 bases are TGTGCCACCACCTCATACCGGGACACAGGCAACACCTTC. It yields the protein CATTSYRDTGNTF.

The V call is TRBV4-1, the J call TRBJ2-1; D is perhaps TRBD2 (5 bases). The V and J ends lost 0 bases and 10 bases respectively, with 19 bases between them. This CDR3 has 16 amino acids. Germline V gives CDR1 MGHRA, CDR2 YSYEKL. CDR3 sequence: CASSQDRSGSKREQFF. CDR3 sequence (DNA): TGCGCCAGCAGCCAAGATCGGAGCGGCTCTAAAAGGGAGCAGTTCTTC.

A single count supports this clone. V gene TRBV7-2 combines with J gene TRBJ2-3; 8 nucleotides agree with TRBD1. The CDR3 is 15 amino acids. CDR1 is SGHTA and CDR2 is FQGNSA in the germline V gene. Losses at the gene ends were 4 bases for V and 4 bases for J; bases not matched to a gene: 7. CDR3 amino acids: CASSWGQDDPDTQYF. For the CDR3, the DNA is TGTGCCAGCAGCTGGGGACAGGACGATCCAGATACGCAGTATTTT.

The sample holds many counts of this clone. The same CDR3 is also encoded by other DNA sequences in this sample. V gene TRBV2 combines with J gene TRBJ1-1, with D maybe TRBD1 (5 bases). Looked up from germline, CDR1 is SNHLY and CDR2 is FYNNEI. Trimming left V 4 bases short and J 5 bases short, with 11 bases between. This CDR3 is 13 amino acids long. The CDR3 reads CASSGGAGTEAFF. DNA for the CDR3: TGTGCCAGCAGTGGAGGGGCTGGAACTGAAGCTTTCTTT.

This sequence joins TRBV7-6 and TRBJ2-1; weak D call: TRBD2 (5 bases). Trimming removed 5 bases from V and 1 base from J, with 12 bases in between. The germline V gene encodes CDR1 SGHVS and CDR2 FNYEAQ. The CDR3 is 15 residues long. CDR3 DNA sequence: TGTGCCAGCAGCCCCAGGACGGGATCCTACAATGAGCAGTTCTTC. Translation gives CASSPRTGSYNEQFF.

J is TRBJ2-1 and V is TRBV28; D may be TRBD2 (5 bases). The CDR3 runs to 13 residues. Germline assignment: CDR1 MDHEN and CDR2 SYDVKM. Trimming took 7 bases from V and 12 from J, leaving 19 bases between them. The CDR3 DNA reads TGTGCCAGCACCCCCTTCGAGGGTGAGGGGCAGTTCTTC. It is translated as CASTPFEGEGQFF.

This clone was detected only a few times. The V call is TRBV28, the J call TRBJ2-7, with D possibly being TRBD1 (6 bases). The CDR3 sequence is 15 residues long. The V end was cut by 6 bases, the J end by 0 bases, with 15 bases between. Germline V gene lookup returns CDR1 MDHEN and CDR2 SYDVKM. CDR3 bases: TGTGCCAGCAGACCCCCGGACAGTTTCTCCTACGAGCAGTACTTC. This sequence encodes CASRPPDSFSYEQYF.

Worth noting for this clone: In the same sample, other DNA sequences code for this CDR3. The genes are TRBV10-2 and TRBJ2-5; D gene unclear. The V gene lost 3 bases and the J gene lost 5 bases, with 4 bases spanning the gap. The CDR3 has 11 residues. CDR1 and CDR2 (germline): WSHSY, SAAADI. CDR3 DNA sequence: TGCGCCAGCAGTGAAGGGGAGACCCAGTACTTC. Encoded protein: CASSEGETQYF.

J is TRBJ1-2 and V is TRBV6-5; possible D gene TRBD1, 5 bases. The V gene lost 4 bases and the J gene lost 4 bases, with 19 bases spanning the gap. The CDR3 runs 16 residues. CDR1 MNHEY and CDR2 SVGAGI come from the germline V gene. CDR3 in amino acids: CASSFLRTKASYGYTF. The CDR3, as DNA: TGTGCCAGCAGTTTCCTACGGACAAAGGCCTCCTATGGCTACACCTTC.

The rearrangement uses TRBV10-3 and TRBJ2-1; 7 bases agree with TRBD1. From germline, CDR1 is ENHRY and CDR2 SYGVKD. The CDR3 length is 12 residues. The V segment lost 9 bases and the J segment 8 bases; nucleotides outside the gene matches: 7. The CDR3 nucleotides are TGTGCCATACAGGGGCAAGTCGATGAGCAGTTCTTC. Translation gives CAIQGQVDEQFF.

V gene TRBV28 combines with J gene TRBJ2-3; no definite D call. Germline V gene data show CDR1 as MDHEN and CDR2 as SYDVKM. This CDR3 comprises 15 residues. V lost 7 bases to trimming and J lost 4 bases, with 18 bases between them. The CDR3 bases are TGTGCCAGCACCCCTACGGGCCGGTCGTCAGATACGCAGTATTTT. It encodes CASTPTGRSSDTQYF.

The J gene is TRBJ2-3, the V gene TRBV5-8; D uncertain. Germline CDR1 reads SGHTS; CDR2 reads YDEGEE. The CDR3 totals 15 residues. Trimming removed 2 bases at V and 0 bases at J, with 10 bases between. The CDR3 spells CASSFSRVSTDTQYF. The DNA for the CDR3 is TGTGCCAGCAGCTTCAGTAGGGTCAGCACAGATACGCAGTATTTT.

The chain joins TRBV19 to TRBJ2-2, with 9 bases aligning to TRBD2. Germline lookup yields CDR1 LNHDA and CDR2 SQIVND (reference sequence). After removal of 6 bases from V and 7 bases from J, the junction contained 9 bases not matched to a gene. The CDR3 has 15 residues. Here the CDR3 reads CASSTVAGVVGELFF. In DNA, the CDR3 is TGTGCCAGTAGCACAGTAGCGGGAGTTGTCGGGGAGCTGTTTTTT.

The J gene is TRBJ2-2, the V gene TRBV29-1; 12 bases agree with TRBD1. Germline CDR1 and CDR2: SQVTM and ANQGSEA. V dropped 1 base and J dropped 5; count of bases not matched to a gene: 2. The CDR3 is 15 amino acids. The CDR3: CSVEGGQGATGELFF. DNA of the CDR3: TGCAGCGTTGAAGGGGGACAGGGGGCGACCGGGGAGCTGTTTTTT.

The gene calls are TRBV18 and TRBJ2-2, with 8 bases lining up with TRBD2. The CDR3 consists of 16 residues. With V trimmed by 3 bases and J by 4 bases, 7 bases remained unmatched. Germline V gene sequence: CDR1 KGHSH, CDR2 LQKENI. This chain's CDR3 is CASSPQLAESTGELFF. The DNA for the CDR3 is TGTGCCAGCTCACCTCAACTAGCGGAGTCCACCGGGGAGCTGTTTTTT.

CDR3 DNA: TGCGGCTCAGGACTAGCGGACTACAATGAGCAGTTCTTC. This translates into CGSGLADYNEQFF. The rearrangement uses TRBV5-1 and TRBJ2-1; 10 bases align to TRBD2. This CDR3 region has 13 residues. The germline V gene encodes CDR1 SGHRS and CDR2 YFSETQ.

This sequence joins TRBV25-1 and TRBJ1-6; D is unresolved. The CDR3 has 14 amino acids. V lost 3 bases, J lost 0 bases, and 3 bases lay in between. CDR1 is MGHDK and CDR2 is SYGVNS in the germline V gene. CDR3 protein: CASSEDSYNSPLHF. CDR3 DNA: TGTGCCAGCAGTGAGGACTCCTATAATTCACCCCTCCACTTT.

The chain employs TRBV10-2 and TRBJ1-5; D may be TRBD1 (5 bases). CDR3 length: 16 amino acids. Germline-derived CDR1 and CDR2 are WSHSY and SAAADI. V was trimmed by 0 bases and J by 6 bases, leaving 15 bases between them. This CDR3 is CASSESHQGAGQPQHF. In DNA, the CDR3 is TGCGCCAGCAGTGAGTCACACCAGGGAGCGGGTCAGCCCCAGCATTTT.

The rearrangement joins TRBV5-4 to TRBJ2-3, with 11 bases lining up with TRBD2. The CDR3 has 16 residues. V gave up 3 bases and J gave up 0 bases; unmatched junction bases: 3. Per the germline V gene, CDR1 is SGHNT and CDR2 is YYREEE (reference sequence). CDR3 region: CASSSTSGTSTDTQYF. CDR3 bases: TGTGCCAGCAGCTCGACTAGCGGGACTAGCACAGATACGCAGTATTTT.

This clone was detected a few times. The CDR3 is CASSLAAGGRTGELFF. In DNA form, the CDR3 reads TGTGCCAGCAGCTTAGCGGCGGGAGGACGGACCGGGGAGCTGTTTTTT. The chain combines TRBV7-8 with TRBJ2-2, with 8 bases aligning to TRBD2. CDR1 is SGHVS, CDR2 FQNEAQ, per germline. The CDR3 totals 16 residues. V was clipped by 0 bases and J by 5 bases; unmatched bases: 5.

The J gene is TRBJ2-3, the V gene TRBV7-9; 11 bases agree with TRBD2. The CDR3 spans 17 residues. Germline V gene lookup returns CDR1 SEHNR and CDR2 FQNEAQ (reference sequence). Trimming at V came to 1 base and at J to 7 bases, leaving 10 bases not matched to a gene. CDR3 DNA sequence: TGTGCCAGCAGCTTAGGGGGGTCTAGCGGGAGGTTTTATACGCAGTATTTT. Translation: CASSLGGSSGRFYTQYF.

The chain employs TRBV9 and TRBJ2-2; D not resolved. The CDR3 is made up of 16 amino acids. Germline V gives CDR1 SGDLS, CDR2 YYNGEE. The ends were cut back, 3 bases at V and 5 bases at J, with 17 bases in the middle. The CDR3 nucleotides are TGTGCCAGCAGCGCACAAGACGGCGTTCGAACCGGGGAGCTGTTTTTT. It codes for CASSAQDGVRTGELFF.

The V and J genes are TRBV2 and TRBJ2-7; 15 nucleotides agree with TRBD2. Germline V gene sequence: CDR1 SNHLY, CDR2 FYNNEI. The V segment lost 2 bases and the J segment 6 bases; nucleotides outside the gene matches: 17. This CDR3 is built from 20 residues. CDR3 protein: CASSERWGGLAGGPGGEQYF. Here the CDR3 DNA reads TGTGCCAGCAGTGAAAGGTGGGGTGGACTAGCGGGAGGGCCGGGGGGCGAGCAGTACTTC.

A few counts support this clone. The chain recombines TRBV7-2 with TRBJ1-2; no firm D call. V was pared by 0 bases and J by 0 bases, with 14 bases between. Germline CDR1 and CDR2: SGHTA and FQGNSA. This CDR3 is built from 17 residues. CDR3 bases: TGTGCCAGCAGCTTAGCCAATAGCGCAGCGCCTAACTATGGCTACACCTTC. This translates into CASSLANSAAPNYGYTF.

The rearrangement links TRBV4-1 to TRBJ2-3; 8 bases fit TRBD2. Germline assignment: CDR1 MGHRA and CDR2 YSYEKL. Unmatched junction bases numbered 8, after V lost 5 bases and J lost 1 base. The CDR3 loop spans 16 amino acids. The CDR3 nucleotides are TGCGCCAGCAGCAAAGGCGGGGGGACGGGCACAGATACGCAGTATTTT. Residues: CASSKGGGTGTDTQYF.

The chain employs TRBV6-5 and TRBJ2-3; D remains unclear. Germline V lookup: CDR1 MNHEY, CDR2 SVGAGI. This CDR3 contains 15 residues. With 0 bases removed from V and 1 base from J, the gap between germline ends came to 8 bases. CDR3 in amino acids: CASSYSIDGTDTQYF. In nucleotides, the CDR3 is TGTGCCAGCAGTTACTCGATCGACGGCACAGATACGCAGTATTTT.

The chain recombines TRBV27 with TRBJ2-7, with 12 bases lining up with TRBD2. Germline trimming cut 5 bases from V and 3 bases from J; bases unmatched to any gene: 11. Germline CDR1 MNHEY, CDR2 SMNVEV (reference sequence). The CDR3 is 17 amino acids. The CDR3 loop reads CASSPVRLAGGDYEQYF. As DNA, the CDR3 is TGTGCCAGCAGTCCTGTACGGCTAGCGGGAGGGGACTACGAGCAGTACTTC.